These 16 T cell receptor beta chains originate from one sample sequenced in a study of response to subunit inactivated influenza vaccine (dated by TCRdb to the late 2010s). Libraries came from RT-PCR. The instrument was an Illumina HiSeq 2500. TCRdb reanalyzed the raw reads on its own, using fastp at Q25 for trimming and MiXCR for clone calling, and kept in-frame beta chains. Every distinct CDR3 protein forms one entry, paired with its most common genes and DNA. This sample comprises a few hundred thousand distinct CDR3 sequences, 7.2% of them detected only once. Roughly 14% of the sample rests with the top ten. The sample in question was PBMCs from blood, obtained around 2 years after vaccination. Receptor source: a man aged 50 to 69 who received an inactivated influenza vaccine. Donor details come from another sample of the same person, matched by shared clones.

This clonotype showed up just a few times. The J gene is TRBJ1-5, the V gene TRBV6-1, with D tentatively TRBD1 (6 bases). Per the germline V gene, CDR1 is MNHNS and CDR2 is SASEGT. V shed 9 bases and J shed 2 bases, with 11 bases lying between them. This CDR3 has 13 amino acids. In DNA, the CDR3 is TGTGCCAGTACCCCAGGGGGCAATCAGCCCCAGCATTTT. Its protein is CASTPGGNQPQHF.

This rearrangement joins TRBV11-2 to TRBJ2-7; D not certain. From germline, CDR1 is SGHAT and CDR2 FQNNGV. This CDR3 is built from 14 residues. Trimming pared 4 bases from V and 2 bases from J, leaving 12 bases between. The CDR3 DNA follows: TGTGCCAGCAGCTGGGCAGGACGGACCTACGAGCAGTACTTC. It translates to CASSWAGRTYEQYF.

This clonotype was detected a few times. The chain couples TRBV9 to TRBJ2-5; possibly TRBD2 for D (6 bases). The CDR3 runs to 13 residues. Deletions cut 6 bases from V and 5 bases from J, with 14 bases between. The V gene's germline CDR1 is SGDLS and CDR2 YYNGEE. CDR3 region: CASNRAGLETQYF. CDR3 DNA sequence: TGTGCCAGCAATCGCGCGGGGTTGGAGACCCAGTACTTC.

In this sample, this clonotype turned up a few times. The chain links TRBV4-2 to TRBJ2-3, with D possibly TRBD2 on 5 matching bases. Deletions cut 0 bases from V and 6 bases from J, with 13 bases between. CDR1 is LGHNA and CDR2 is YNFKEQ in the germline V gene. The CDR3 extends over 15 amino acids. The CDR3 region has the DNA TGTGCCAGCAGCCAAGAAAGGACGGGAAGGGATACGCAGTATTTT. It encodes CASSQERTGRDTQYF.

With regard to this clonotype: Just one base apart from a much larger clone, this may be a read error. The rearrangement links TRBV6-5 to TRBJ1-5; D remains unclear. This CDR3 is built from 13 residues. CDR1 is MNHEY, CDR2 SVGAGI, per germline. The CDR3 spells CPSSYSANQPQHF. CDR3 DNA: TGTCCCAGCAGTTACTCCGCCAATCAGCCCCAGCATTTT.

This clonotype has a handful of counts. V is TRBV30 and J is TRBJ2-3; D might be TRBD2 (6 bases). Germline lookup yields CDR1 GTSNPN and CDR2 SVGIG (reference sequence). The CDR3 has 19 amino acids. The ends were cut back, 2 bases at V and 2 bases at J, with 26 bases in the middle. In nucleotides, the CDR3 is TGTGCCTGGAGTTCCCTCCTCGGGAGACCCTACCCTACCACAGATACGCAGTATTTT. As protein: CAWSSLLGRPYPTTDTQYF.

This clonotype was found many times. V usage is TRBV5-1 and J usage is TRBJ2-7, with 9 nucleotides matching TRBD1. CDR3 length: 14 amino acids. Germline lookup yields CDR1 SGHRS and CDR2 YFSETQ. With 4 bases clipped from V and 2 bases from J, the junction kept 4 bases outside the gene matches. The CDR3 nucleotides read TGCGCCAGCAGCAGACAGGGGGGCACCTACGAGCAGTACTTC. Protein: CASSRQGGTYEQYF.

J is TRBJ1-1 and V is TRBV12-3 or TRBV12-4, with D uncertain. The CDR3 extends over 13 amino acids. The V gene lost 3 bases and the J gene lost 4 bases, with 9 bases spanning the gap. The CDR3 sequence: CASSFQVFTEAFF. CDR3 in DNA: TGTGCCAGCAGTTTCCAGGTCTTCACTGAAGCTTTCTTT.

This clonotype was counted a few times. The chain links TRBV6-5 to TRBJ2-4; 10 bases agree with TRBD2. Germline V lookup: CDR1 MNHEY, CDR2 SVGAGI. With V trimmed by 0 bases and J by 3 bases, 2 bases remained unmatched. This CDR3 has 16 amino acids. The CDR3 DNA follows: TGTGCCAGCAGTTACTCGGCTAGCGGGAGCAAAAACATTCAGTACTTC. Translated: CASSYSASGSKNIQYF.

This clonotype has just a few counts. J is TRBJ2-3 and V is TRBV5-1; D tentatively fits TRBD1 or TRBD2 (5 bases each). V was clipped by 5 bases and J by 0 bases, with 13 bases between them. This CDR3 is built from 15 residues. The V gene's germline CDR1 is SGHRS and CDR2 YFSETQ. The CDR3 nucleotides are TGCGCCAGCAGAGCGGCAGGGCTTAGCACAGATACGCAGTATTTT. This codes for CASRAAGLSTDTQYF.

J is TRBJ2-1 and V is TRBV11-3, with D unclear. The length of the CDR3 is 14 residues. Trimming stripped 4 bases from V and 0 bases from J, with 7 bases between. Germline V gene sequence: CDR1 SGHNT, CDR2 YENEEA. Here the CDR3 reads CASSSSSSYNEQFF. The CDR3 nucleotides are TGTGCCAGCAGCTCATCTAGCTCCTACAATGAGCAGTTCTTC.

This clonotype was found a few times. The V gene is TRBV4-2, the J gene TRBJ2-2; the match to TRBD2 covers 11 bases. V dropped 3 bases and J dropped 7; count of bases not matched to a gene: 10. This CDR3 has 17 residues. Germline V gene sequence: CDR1 LGHNA, CDR2 YNFKEQ. CDR3 sequence reads: CASSQTSGIRLGGELFF. CDR3 DNA sequence: TGTGCCAGCAGCCAGACTAGCGGGATTCGATTGGGCGGGGAGCTGTTTTTT.

This clonotype was seen a few times. The rearrangement uses TRBV5-1 and TRBJ2-7; 8 bases are shared with TRBD1. Germline loops: CDR1 SGHRS, CDR2 YFSETQ. This CDR3 contains 13 residues. Losses at the gene ends were 7 bases for V and 3 bases for J; bases not matched to a gene: 6. The CDR3 region is CASRYRGSYEQYF. CDR3 DNA sequence: TGCGCCAGCCGGTACAGGGGGAGCTACGAGCAGTACTTC.

The gene calls are TRBV5-6 and TRBJ1-2; 9 nucleotides agree with TRBD1. Losses at the gene ends were 3 bases for V and 8 bases for J; bases not matched to a gene: 11. The length of the CDR3 is 15 residues. Germline values: CDR1 SGHDT, CDR2 YYEEEE. The CDR3 protein is CASSSIADRGGGYTF. CDR3 coding DNA: TGTGCCAGCAGCTCGATAGCGGACAGGGGCGGAGGCTACACCTTC.

This chain links TRBV28 with TRBJ2-1, with TRBD2 matching over 9 bases. The J segment lost 11 bases and the V segment lost 8 bases, leaving 13 bases of the junction unmatched. The CDR3 is 14 residues long. CDR1 and CDR2 (germline): MDHEN, SYDVKM. The CDR3 spells CASANIAGAAKQFF. CDR3 DNA sequence: TGTGCCAGCGCTAATATAGCGGGAGCAGCTAAGCAGTTCTTC.

This clonotype was observed a few times. The rearrangement uses TRBV15 and TRBJ2-5, with 8 bases lining up with TRBD1. The germline V gene encodes CDR1 LNHNV and CDR2 YYDKDF (reference sequence). Trimming cost V 3 bases and J 3 bases; bases outside gene matches: 9. The CDR3 has 16 amino acids. The CDR3 here is CATSSYGQGLKETQYF. As DNA, the CDR3 is TGTGCCACCAGCAGCTACGGACAGGGTTTGAAAGAGACCCAGTACTTC.